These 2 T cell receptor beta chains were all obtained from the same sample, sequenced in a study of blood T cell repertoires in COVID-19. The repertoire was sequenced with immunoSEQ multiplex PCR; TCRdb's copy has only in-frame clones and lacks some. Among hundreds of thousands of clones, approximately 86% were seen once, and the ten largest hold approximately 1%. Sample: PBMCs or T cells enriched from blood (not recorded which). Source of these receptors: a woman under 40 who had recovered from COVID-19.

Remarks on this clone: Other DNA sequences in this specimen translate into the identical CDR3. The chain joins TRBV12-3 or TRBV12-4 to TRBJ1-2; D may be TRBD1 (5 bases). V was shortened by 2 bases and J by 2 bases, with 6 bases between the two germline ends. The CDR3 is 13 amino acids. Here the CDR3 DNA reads TGTGCCAGCAGTTTACAGGGCAACTATGGCTACACCTTC. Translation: CASSLQGNYGYTF.

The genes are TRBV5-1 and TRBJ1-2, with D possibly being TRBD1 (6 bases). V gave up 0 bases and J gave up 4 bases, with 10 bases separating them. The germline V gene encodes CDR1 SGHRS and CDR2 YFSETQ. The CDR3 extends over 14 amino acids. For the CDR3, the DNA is TGCGCCAGCAGCTTGGATCGGGACATCTATGGCTACACCTTC. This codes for CASSLDRDIYGYTF.